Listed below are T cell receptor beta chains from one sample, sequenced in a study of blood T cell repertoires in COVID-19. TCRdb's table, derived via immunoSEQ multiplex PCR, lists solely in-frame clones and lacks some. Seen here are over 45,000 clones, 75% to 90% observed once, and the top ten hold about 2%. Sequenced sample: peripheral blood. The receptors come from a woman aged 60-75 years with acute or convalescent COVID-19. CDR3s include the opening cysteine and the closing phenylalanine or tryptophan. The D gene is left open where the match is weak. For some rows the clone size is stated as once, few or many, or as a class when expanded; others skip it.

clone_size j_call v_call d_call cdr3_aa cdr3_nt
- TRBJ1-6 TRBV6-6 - CASSQYNSPLHF TGTGCCAGCAGCCAGTATAATTCACCCCTCCACTTT
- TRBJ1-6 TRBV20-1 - CSASIAGAVSPLHF TGCAGTGCTAGTATTGCAGGCGCAGTTTCACCCCTCCACTTT
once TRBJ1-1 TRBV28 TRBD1 CATTGGNTEAFF TGTGCCACCACAGGGGGGAACACTGAAGCTTTCTTT
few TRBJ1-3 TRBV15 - CATSESGVGNTIYF TGTGCCACCAGCGAGTCGGGGGTAGGAAACACCATATATTTT
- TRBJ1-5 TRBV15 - CATSTDGKEDQPQHF TGTGCCACCAGCACGGACGGGAAAGAGGATCAGCCCCAGCATTTT
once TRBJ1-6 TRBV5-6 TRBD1 CASSRGQGAEPLHF TGTGCCAGCAGCCGTGGACAGGGGGCAGAACCCCTCCACTTT
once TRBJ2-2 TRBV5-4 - CASSPGLNTGELFF TGTGCCAGCAGCCCGGGACTGAACACCGGGGAGCTGTTTTTT
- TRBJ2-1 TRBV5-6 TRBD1 CASSLGQGNEQFF TGTGCCAGCAGCTTGGGACAGGGGAATGAGCAGTTCTTC
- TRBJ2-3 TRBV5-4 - CASGAGRGDTQYF TGTGCCAGCGGGGCCGGGAGAGGAGATACGCAGTATTTT
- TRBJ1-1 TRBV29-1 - CSGRGAAATEAFF TGCAGCGGCCGGGGGGCAGCGGCTACTGAAGCTTTCTTT
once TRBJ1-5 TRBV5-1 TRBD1 CASSTTGGLNQPQHF TGCGCCAGCAGCACGACAGGGGGTCTTAATCAGCCCCAGCATTTT
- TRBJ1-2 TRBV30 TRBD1 CAWGTGYNYGYTF TGTGCCTGGGGGACAGGTTATAACTATGGCTACACCTTC
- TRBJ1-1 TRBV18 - CASSIGVHRMNTEAFF TGTGCCAGCTCAATAGGTGTGCACAGAATGAACACTGAAGCTTTCTTT
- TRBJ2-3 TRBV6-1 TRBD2 CASSENRAGLAGDTQYF TGTGCCAGCAGTGAGAACCGGGCGGGACTAGCAGGTGATACGCAGTATTTT
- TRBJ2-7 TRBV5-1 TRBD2 CASSLEGLAGDEQYF TGCGCCAGCAGCTTGGAGGGACTAGCGGGAGACGAGCAGTACTTC
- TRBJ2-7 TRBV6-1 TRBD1 CASSEARTGSYEQYF TGTGCCAGCAGTGAAGCGCGGACAGGGAGCTACGAGCAGTACTTC
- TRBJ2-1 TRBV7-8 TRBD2 CASSLAKVAGGNNEQFF TGTGCCAGCAGCTTAGCTAAGGTAGCGGGAGGGAACAATGAGCAGTTCTTC
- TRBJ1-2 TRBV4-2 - CASSPVGGRDSGYTF TGTGCCAGCAGCCCAGTTGGGGGCCGCGATTCTGGCTACACCTTC
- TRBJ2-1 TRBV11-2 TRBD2 CASLRPSGGAYNEQFF TGTGCCAGCCTCCGACCTAGCGGGGGGGCTTACAATGAGCAGTTCTTC
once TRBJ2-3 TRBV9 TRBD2 CASSAIAGGNTDTQYF TGTGCCAGCAGCGCGATAGCGGGGGGTAACACAGATACGCAGTATTTT
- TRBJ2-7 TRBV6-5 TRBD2 CASREGLAGVYEQYF TGTGCCAGCAGGGAGGGACTAGCGGGAGTCTACGAGCAGTACTTC
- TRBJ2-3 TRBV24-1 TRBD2 CATSDPGGSDTQYF TGTGCCACCAGTGATCCGGGGGGATCAGATACGCAGTATTTT
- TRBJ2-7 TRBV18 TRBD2 CASSRRGQGGYEQYF TGTGCCAGCTCACGTCGCGGGCAGGGAGGGTACGAGCAGTACTTC
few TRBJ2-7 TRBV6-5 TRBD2 CASSYGQGGNEQYF TGTGCCAGCAGTTACGGCCAGGGAGGGAACGAGCAGTACTTC
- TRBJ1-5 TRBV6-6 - CASSYYGGSNQPQHF TGTGCCAGCAGTTACTATGGAGGGTCTAATCAGCCCCAGCATTTT
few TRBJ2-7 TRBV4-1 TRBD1 CASSQATGSSYEQYF TGCGCCAGCAGCCAAGCGACAGGGAGCTCCTACGAGCAGTACTTC
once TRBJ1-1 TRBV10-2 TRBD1 CASSMTGKNTEAFF TGCGCCAGCAGTATGACAGGGAAGAACACTGAAGCTTTCTTT
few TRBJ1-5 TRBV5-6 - CASSRGNQPQHF TGTGCCAGCAGCCGAGGCAATCAGCCCCAGCATTTT
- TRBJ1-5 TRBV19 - CASKGGLGLSNQPQHF TGTGCCAGTAAGGGGGGGCTCGGACTGAGCAATCAGCCCCAGCATTTT
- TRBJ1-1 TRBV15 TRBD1 CATSRAGTANTEAFF TGTGCCACCAGCAGAGCAGGGACAGCGAACACTGAAGCTTTCTTT
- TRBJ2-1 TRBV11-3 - CASMVRGSGEQFF TGTGCCAGCATGGTCAGGGGATCGGGTGAGCAGTTCTTC
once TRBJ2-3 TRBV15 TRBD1 CATSSPPGQIWGDTQYF TGTGCCACCAGCAGCCCTCCGGGACAGATCTGGGGGGATACGCAGTATTTT
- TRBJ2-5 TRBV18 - CASSPAGETQYF TGTGCCAGCTCACCAGCGGGAGAGACCCAGTACTTC
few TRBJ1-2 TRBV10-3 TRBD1 CAISESSTGTDYGYTF TGTGCCATCAGTGAGTCTTCAACCGGGACAGACTATGGCTACACCTTC
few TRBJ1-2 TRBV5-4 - CASSFDPGSYGYTF TGTGCCAGCAGCTTCGATCCTGGGAGCTATGGCTACACCTTC
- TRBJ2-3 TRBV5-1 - CASSLGQSTDTQYF TGCGCCAGCAGCTTGGGCCAGAGCACAGATACGCAGTATTTT
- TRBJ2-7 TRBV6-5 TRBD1 CASIGDRGYEQYF TGTGCCAGCATCGGGGACAGGGGCTACGAGCAGTACTTC
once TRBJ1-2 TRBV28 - CASSLVRAHYGYTF TGTGCCAGCAGTTTAGTCAGGGCCCACTATGGCTACACCTTC
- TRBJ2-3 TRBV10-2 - CASRGGGTDTQYF TGCGCCAGCAGAGGGGGAGGGACAGATACGCAGTATTTT
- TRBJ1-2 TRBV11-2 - CASSPTGNYGYTF TGTGCCAGCAGCCCCACAGGGAATTATGGCTACACCTTC
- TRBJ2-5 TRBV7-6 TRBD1 CASSKNLGTEETQYF TGTGCCAGCAGCAAAAACCTTGGGACAGAAGAGACCCAGTACTTC
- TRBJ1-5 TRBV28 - CASSPGGRQPQHF TGTGCCAGCAGCCCGGGGGGGCGCCAGCCCCAGCATTTT
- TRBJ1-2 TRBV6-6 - CASSNLDRPNYGYTF TGTGCCAGCAGCAACCTCGACAGACCTAACTATGGCTACACCTTC
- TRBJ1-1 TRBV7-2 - CASSLRGAVGTEAFF TGTGCCAGCAGCTTACGGGGGGCTGTTGGAACTGAAGCTTTCTTT
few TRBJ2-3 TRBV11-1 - CASSFTLGTDTQYF TGTGCCAGCAGCTTCACCTTAGGCACAGATACGCAGTATTTT
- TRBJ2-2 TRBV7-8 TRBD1 CASSLAAGQGNGELFF TGTGCCAGCAGCTTAGCGGCGGGACAGGGAAACGGGGAGCTGTTTTTT
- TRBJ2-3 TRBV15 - CARAQTGDISGSTDTQYF TGTGCCAGAGCCCAGACAGGGGATATTAGCGGGAGCACAGATACGCAGTATTTT
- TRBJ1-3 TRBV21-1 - CASSPRGQTFSGNTIYF TGTGCCAGCAGCCCCCGGGGACAGACGTTCTCTGGAAACACCATATATTTT
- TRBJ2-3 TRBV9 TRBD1 CASSSATGPLTSTDTQYF TGTGCCAGCAGCTCCGCGACAGGGCCATTAACTAGCACAGATACGCAGTATTTT
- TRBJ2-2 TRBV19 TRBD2 CASSFSSGATGELFF TGTGCCAGTAGTTTTTCTAGCGGGGCCACCGGGGAGCTGTTTTTT
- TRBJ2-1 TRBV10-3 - CAISAPLDAEQFF TGTGCCATCAGTGCTCCACTAGATGCTGAGCAGTTCTTC
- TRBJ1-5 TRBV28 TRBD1 CASSTGTGGQYSNQPQHF TGTGCCAGCAGCACTGGGACAGGGGGCCAATATAGCAATCAGCCCCAGCATTTT
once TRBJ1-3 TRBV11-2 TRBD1 CASSLVGTGTGNTIYF TGTGCCAGCAGCTTAGTTGGGACAGGGACTGGAAACACCATATATTTT
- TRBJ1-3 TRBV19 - CASLSSSGNTIYF TGTGCCAGTCTCAGTTCCTCTGGAAACACCATATATTTT
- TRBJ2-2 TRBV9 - CASSARQANTGELFF TGTGCCAGCAGCGCACGACAGGCGAACACCGGGGAGCTGTTTTTT
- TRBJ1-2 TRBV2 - CASKPTDLNYGYTF TGTGCCAGCAAGCCGACAGATTTGAACTATGGCTACACCTTC